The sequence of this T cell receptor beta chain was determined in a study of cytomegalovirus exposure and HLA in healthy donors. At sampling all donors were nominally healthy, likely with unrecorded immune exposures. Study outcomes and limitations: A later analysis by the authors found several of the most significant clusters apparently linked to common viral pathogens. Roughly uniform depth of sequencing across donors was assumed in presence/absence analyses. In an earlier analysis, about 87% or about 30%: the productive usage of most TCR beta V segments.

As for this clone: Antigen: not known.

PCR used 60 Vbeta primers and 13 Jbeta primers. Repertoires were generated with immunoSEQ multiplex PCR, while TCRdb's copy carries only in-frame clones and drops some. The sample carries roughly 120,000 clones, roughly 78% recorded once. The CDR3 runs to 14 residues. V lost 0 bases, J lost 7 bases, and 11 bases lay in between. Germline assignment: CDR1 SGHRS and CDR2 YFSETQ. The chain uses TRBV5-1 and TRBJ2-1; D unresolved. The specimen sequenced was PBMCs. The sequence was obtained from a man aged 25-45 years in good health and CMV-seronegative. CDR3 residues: CASSLAPSANEQFF. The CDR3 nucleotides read TGCGCCAGCAGCTTGGCCCCTAGTGCGAATGAGCAGTTCTTC.